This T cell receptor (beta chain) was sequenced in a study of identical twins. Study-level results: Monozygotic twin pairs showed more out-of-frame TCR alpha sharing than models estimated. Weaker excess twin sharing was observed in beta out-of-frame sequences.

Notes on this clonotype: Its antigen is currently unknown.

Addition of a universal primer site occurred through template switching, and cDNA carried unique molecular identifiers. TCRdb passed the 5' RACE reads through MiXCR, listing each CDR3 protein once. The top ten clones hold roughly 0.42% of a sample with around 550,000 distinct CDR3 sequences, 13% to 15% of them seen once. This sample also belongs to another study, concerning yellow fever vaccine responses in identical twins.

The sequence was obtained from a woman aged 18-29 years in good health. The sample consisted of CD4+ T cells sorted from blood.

In nucleotides, the CDR3 is TGTGCCACCAGCAGAGGACTAGCGGGCACAGATACGCAGTATTTT. This codes for CATSRGLAGTDTQYF. The chain recombines TRBV15 with TRBJ2-3; 9 positions agree with TRBD2. V lost 1 base and J lost 1; bases outside the gene matches: 0. The CDR3 has 15 amino acids. In germline, CDR1 is LNHNV, CDR2 YYDKDF (reference sequence). The entire variable domain, with the rest obtained from reference TRBV15 and TRBJ2-3, is as follows: DAMVIQNPRYQVTQFGKPVTLSCSQTLNHNVMYWYQQKSSQAPKLLFHYYDKDFNNEADTPDNFQSRRPNTSFCFLDIRSPGLGDTAMYLCATSRGLAGTDTQYFGPGTRLTVL.